The clone carrying this T cell receptor (beta chain) came up a few times. Clones were read by immunoSEQ multiplex PCR, and TCRdb kept only the in-frame ones, dropping some. The sample yields 85,000 to 95,000 clones, around nine tenths seen once. This CDR3 contains 16 residues. V lost 3 bases and J lost 7; bases outside the gene matches: 13. In germline, CDR1 is SGHRS, CDR2 YFSETQ. The data were obtained in a study of blood T cell repertoires in COVID-19. This chain uses TRBV5-1 with TRBJ2-1, with 7 bases lining up with TRBD2. The clonotype comes from a woman of 80 years or more with acute or convalescent COVID-19. The sequenced material came from peripheral blood. The CDR3 sequence is CASSSRVGGSENEQFF. CDR3 bases: TGCGCCAGCAGCTCCCGGGTGGGGGGGTCGGAGAATGAGCAGTTCTTC. The whole variable domain, filled in from reference TRBV5-1 and TRBJ2-1, reads KAGVTQTPRYLIKTRGQQVTLSCSPISGHRSVSWYQQTPGQGLQFLFEYFSETQRNKGNFPGRFSGRQFSNSRSEMNVSTLELGDSALYLCASSSRVGGSENEQFFGPGTRLTVL.